This T cell receptor (beta chain) was identified during a study of response to subunit inactivated influenza vaccine. General study findings and limits: It was suggested by the authors that few new T cells are recruited by each seasonal influenza vaccination.

This clonotype was seen just once. Its antigen remains unknown. The CDR3 totals 21 residues. With 2 bases clipped from V and 0 bases from J, the junction kept 17 bases outside the gene matches. Germline V CDR1 and CDR2: LGHDT, YNNKEL (reference sequence). TCRdb fed the RT-PCR reads into MiXCR, producing one record per CDR3 protein. The data show more than 250,000 distinct CDR3 sequences, roughly 22% seen once. The origin of this receptor is a man aged 50 to 69 who received an inactivated influenza vaccine. The specimen was PBMCs from blood, collected about 20 months after vaccination. The chain joins TRBV3-1 to TRBJ2-2, with TRBD2 matching over 8 bases. Written as DNA, the CDR3 is TGTGCCAGCAGCCAAAGATGGGGTAGCGGGGCCCGGGGCGCGAACACCGGGGAGCTGTTTTTT. This translates into CASSQRWGSGARGANTGELFF.